Each of the 7 T cell receptor beta chains below was sequenced from the same sample in a study of blood T cell repertoires in COVID-19. Libraries were prepared by immunoSEQ multiplex PCR; TCRdb keeps only in-frame clonotypes and omits some of them. The repertoire consists of 50,000 to 75,000 clones, with 60% to 80% occurring once and the leading ten covering less than 25%. Input material: peripheral blood. The receptor source for this set is an elderly man with active or convalescent COVID-19.

V usage is TRBV29-1 and J usage is TRBJ1-2; 7 nucleotides align to TRBD1. The CDR3 length is 12 residues. Germline V lookup: CDR1 SQVTM, CDR2 ANQGSEA. Germline trimming cut 6 bases from V and 2 bases from J; bases unmatched to any gene: 3. Written as DNA, the CDR3 is TGCAGCGTGCTCAGGGGGAACTATGGCTACACCTTC. Its translation: CSVLRGNYGYTF.

J is TRBJ2-3 and V is TRBV5-1; 10 bases map to TRBD1. The J segment lost 3 bases and the V segment lost 5 bases, leaving 9 bases of the junction unmatched. The germline V gene encodes CDR1 SGHRS and CDR2 YFSETQ. The CDR3 covers 16 residues. CDR3 region: CASRYAGQGRTDTQYF. In nucleotides, the CDR3 is TGCGCCAGCAGGTATGCGGGACAGGGGAGGACAGATACGCAGTATTTT. The complete variable domain, with remaining parts taken from reference TRBV5-1 and TRBJ2-3, reads KAGVTQTPRYLIKTRGQQVTLSCSPISGHRSVSWYQQTPGQGLQFLFEYFSETQRNKGNFPGRFSGRQFSNSRSEMNVSTLELGDSALYLCASRYAGQGRTDTQYFGPGTRLTVL.

The chain couples TRBV7-2 to TRBJ2-1, with 13 bases aligning to TRBD2. Germline loops: CDR1 SGHTA, CDR2 FQGNSA. The CDR3 has 16 residues. V shed 6 bases, J shed 5 bases, and the junction held 7 bases outside the gene matches. The CDR3 loop is CASRAPGLAGHNEQFF. CDR3 nucleotide sequence: TGTGCCAGCAGAGCGCCGGGACTAGCGGGACACAATGAGCAGTTCTTC. The entire variable domain, with the rest obtained from reference TRBV7-2 and TRBJ2-1, is as follows: GAGVSQSPSNKVTEKGKDVELRCDPISGHTALYWYRQSLGQGLEFLIYFQGNSAPDKSGLPSDRFSAERTGGSVSTLTIQRTQQEDSAVYLCASRAPGLAGHNEQFFGPGTRLTVL.

The chain recombines TRBV6-5 with TRBJ2-7; 10 bases line up with TRBD1. Germline trimming cut 6 bases from V and 3 bases from J; bases unmatched to any gene: 8. CDR1 MNHEY and CDR2 SVGAGI come from the germline V gene. The CDR3 length is 15 residues. The CDR3, as DNA: TGTGCCAGCAGGCCGGGACAGGGGAATTTCTACGAGCAGTACTTC. It encodes CASRPGQGNFYEQYF.

The chain has TRBV5-1 and TRBJ1-1, with D perhaps TRBD1 (6 bases). Trimming took off 0 bases at V and 5 bases at J, with 14 bases between the two ends. Germline CDR1 is SGHRS and CDR2 is YFSETQ. CDR3 length equals 15 residues. CDR3 loop: CASSLGRGLGTEAFF. The CDR3 DNA is TGCGCCAGCAGCTTGGGCAGGGGATTAGGGACTGAAGCTTTCTTT.

The V call is TRBV7-6, the J call TRBJ2-3; D perhaps matches TRBD2 (7 bases). With 5 bases removed from V and 1 base from J, the gap between germline ends came to 10 bases. Germline assignment: CDR1 SGHVS and CDR2 FNYEAQ. The CDR3 is 14 amino acids. The CDR3 DNA reads as TGTGCCAGCAGCAGGGGGGGCGGCACAGATACGCAGTATTTT. Its protein is CASSRGGGTDTQYF.

The chain employs TRBV5-1 and TRBJ2-2, with D maybe TRBD2 (5 bases). V lost 6 bases and J 5 bases, leaving 14 bases between the germline ends. Germline lookup yields CDR1 SGHRS and CDR2 YFSETQ. The CDR3 has 14 amino acids. Written as DNA, the CDR3 is TGCGCCAGCAATAGCTCCCCGGGAACCGGGGAGCTGTTTTTT. This codes for CASNSSPGTGELFF.